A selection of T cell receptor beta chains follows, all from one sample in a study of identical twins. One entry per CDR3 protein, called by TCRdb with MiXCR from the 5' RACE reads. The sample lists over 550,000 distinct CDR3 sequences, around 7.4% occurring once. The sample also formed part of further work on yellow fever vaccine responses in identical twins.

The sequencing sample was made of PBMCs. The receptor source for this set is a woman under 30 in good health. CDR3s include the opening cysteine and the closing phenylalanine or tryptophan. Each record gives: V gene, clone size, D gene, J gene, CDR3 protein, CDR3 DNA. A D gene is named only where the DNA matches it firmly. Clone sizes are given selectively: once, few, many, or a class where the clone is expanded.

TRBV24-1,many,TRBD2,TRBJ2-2,CATSPSGSLTGELFF,TGTGCCACCAGTCCCAGCGGGAGTCTAACCGGGGAGCTGTTTTTT
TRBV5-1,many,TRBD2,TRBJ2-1,CASSLAGSSGRNEQFF,TGCGCCAGCAGCTTGGCCGGGTCTAGCGGGAGGAATGAGCAGTTCTTC
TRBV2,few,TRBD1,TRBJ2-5,CASTREKGAGETQYF,TGTGCCAGCACTCGAGAGAAGGGGGCGGGAGAGACCCAGTACTTC
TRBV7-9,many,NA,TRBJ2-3,CASSLSTGSNTQYF,TGTGCCAGCAGCTTAAGCACAGGGAGTAATACGCAGTATTTT
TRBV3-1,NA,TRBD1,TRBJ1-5,CASSQASGGWGQPQHF,TGTGCCAGCAGCCAAGCCTCAGGGGGTTGGGGGCAGCCCCAGCATTTT
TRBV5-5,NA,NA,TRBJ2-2,CASSFTRNTGELFF,TGTGCCAGCAGCTTCACCAGGAACACCGGGGAGCTGTTTTTT
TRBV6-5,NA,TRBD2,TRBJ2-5,CASSYFRVGTSGQETQYF,TGTGCCAGCAGTTACTTTAGAGTGGGGACTAGCGGGCAAGAGACCCAGTACTTC
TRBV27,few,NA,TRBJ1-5,CASSLQGLLSNQPQHF,TGTGCCAGCAGTTTACAGGGGCTATTAAGCAATCAGCCCCAGCATTTT
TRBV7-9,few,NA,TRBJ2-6,CASSLGHSRVLTF,TGTGCCAGCAGCTTGGGACATTCCCGCGTCCTGACTTTC
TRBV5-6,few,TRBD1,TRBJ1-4,CASSEKTGFGNEKLFF,TGTGCCAGCAGCGAGAAGACAGGGTTCGGGAATGAAAAACTGTTTTTT
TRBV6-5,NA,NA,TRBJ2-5,CASSYGGAGQETQYF,TGTGCCAGCAGTTACGGGGGGGCTGGGCAAGAGACCCAGTACTTC
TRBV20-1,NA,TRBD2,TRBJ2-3,CSARSGTSRADTQYF,TGCAGTGCTAGGTCCGGGACTAGTAGGGCAGATACGCAGTATTTT
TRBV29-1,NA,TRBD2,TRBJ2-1,CSVRLAGGYEQFF,TGCAGCGTTAGACTAGCGGGGGGCTATGAGCAGTTCTTC
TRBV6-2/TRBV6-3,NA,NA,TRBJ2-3,CASSYSRDTTSKTQYF,TGTGCCAGCAGTTACTCGCGGGACACAACCAGTAAAACGCAGTATTTT
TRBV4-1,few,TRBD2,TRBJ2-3,CASSQGLAIDTQYF,TGCGCCAGCAGCCAGGGACTAGCGATAGATACGCAGTATTTT